This T cell receptor beta chain was identified during a study of cytomegalovirus exposure and HLA in healthy donors. PCR amplification relied on 60 Vbeta primers (plus 13 Jbeta primers). The repertoire was sequenced with immunoSEQ multiplex PCR; TCRdb's copy has only in-frame clones and lacks some. The profile shows some 200,000 clones, roughly 80% of them singletons. This CDR3 spans 14 amino acids. The V and J ends lost 2 bases and 2 bases respectively, with 10 bases between them. Germline lookup yields CDR1 ENHRY and CDR2 SYGVKD. Remarks on this clone: Its antigen is undetermined.

Study outcomes and limitations: Later work found most CMV-associated TCR beta chains apparently HLA-restricted.

The rearrangement joins TRBV10-3 to TRBJ2-7; no definite D call. The receptor was derived from a woman aged 50 to 60 in good health and CMV-seropositive. Input material: PBMCs. CDR3 loop: CAISEARVPYEQYF. The DNA of the CDR3 is TGTGCCATCAGTGAGGCCCGGGTCCCCTACGAGCAGTACTTC.